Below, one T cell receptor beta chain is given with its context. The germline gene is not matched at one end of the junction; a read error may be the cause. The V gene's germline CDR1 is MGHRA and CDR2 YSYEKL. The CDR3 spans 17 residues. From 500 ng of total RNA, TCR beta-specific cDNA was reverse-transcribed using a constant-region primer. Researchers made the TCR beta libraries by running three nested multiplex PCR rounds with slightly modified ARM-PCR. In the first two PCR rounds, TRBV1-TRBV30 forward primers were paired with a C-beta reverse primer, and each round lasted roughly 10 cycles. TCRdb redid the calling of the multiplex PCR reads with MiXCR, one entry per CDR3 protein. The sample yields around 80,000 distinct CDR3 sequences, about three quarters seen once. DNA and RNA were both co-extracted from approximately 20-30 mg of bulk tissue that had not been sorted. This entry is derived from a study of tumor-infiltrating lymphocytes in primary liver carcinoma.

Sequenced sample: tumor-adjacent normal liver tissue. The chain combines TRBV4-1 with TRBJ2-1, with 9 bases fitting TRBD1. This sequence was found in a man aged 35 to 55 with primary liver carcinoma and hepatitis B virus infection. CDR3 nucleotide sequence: TGCGCCAGTAGCCAGGGGACAGGGAGGAGGTCCTACAGTGAGCAGTTCTTC. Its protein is CASSQGTGRRSYSEQFF.